The rows below give T cell receptor beta chains drawn from one sample of a study of T cell responses to AZD1222 COVID-19 vaccine. Clones were read by immunoSEQ multiplex PCR, and TCRdb kept only the in-frame ones, dropping some. The sample contains around 100,000 clones, roughly 85% of which appear only once. This specimen was peripheral blood, taken 28 days after the second AZD1222 dose. These TCRs come from an adult who received the AZD1222 COVID-19 vaccine. Both conserved end residues are part of each CDR3. Fields, in order: J gene, V gene, D gene, clone size, CDR3 protein, CDR3 DNA. D genes are given only for firm matches. Clone size is given for some rows only: seen once, a few or many times, or a class if the clone is expanded.

J gene: TRBJ2-1
V gene: TRBV7-6
D gene: -
clone size: -
CDR3 protein: CASSPGRIEQFF
CDR3 DNA: TGTGCCAGCAGCCCTGGCCGGATCGAGCAGTTCTTC

J gene: TRBJ2-1
V gene: TRBV19
D gene: -
clone size: -
CDR3 protein: CASTQNNLPSNEQFF
CDR3 DNA: TGTGCCAGTACCCAAAACAATTTACCCTCCAATGAGCAGTTCTTC

J gene: TRBJ2-7
V gene: TRBV5-1
D gene: -
clone size: few
CDR3 protein: CASSLESYYEQYF
CDR3 DNA: TGCGCCAGCAGCTTGGAGTCTTACTACGAGCAGTACTTC

J gene: TRBJ2-1
V gene: TRBV5-8
D gene: TRBD1
clone size: -
CDR3 protein: CGASMDRGRNEQFF
CDR3 DNA: TGTGGCGCCTCGATGGACAGGGGGCGAAATGAGCAGTTCTTC

J gene: TRBJ1-5
V gene: TRBV9
D gene: -
clone size: -
CDR3 protein: CASSPGLGEGQPQHF
CDR3 DNA: TGTGCCAGCAGCCCAGGACTTGGGGAGGGTCAGCCCCAGCATTTT

J gene: TRBJ1-2
V gene: TRBV3-1/TRBV3-2
D gene: -
clone size: -
CDR3 protein: CASRKELGRVSGYTF
CDR3 DNA: TGTGCCAGCAGAAAGGAGCTGGGCAGGGTCAGCGGCTACACCTTC

J gene: TRBJ2-1
V gene: TRBV28
D gene: -
clone size: -
CDR3 protein: CASSWPLTGTYNEQFF
CDR3 DNA: TGTGCCAGCAGTTGGCCCCTTACAGGAACCTACAATGAGCAGTTCTTC

J gene: TRBJ2-1
V gene: TRBV5-1
D gene: -
clone size: -
CDR3 protein: CASRPDGEVNEQFF
CDR3 DNA: TGCGCCAGCCGCCCTGACGGTGAGGTGAATGAGCAGTTCTTC

J gene: TRBJ1-1
V gene: TRBV4-1
D gene: TRBD1
clone size: -
CDR3 protein: CASSLGGQAKNTEAFF
CDR3 DNA: TGCGCCAGCAGCCTTGGGGGACAGGCTAAGAACACTGAAGCTTTCTTT

J gene: TRBJ2-7
V gene: TRBV29-1
D gene: -
clone size: -
CDR3 protein: CSVGQVDEQYF
CDR3 DNA: TGCAGCGTTGGGCAGGTAGACGAGCAGTACTTC

J gene: TRBJ2-1
V gene: TRBV9
D gene: TRBD2
clone size: -
CDR3 protein: CASSVLAGGPNNEQFF
CDR3 DNA: TGTGCCAGCAGCGTACTAGCGGGTGGCCCCAACAATGAGCAGTTCTTC

J gene: TRBJ2-1
V gene: TRBV5-1
D gene: -
clone size: once
CDR3 protein: CASSFWGNEQFF
CDR3 DNA: TGCGCCAGCAGCTTCTGGGGCAATGAGCAGTTCTTC

J gene: TRBJ1-2
V gene: TRBV18
D gene: TRBD1
clone size: -
CDR3 protein: CASSPWTGGDYGYTF
CDR3 DNA: TGTGCCAGCTCACCATGGACAGGGGGGGACTATGGCTACACCTTC

J gene: TRBJ2-1
V gene: TRBV2
D gene: -
clone size: -
CDR3 protein: CASFRGPADNEQFF
CDR3 DNA: TGTGCCAGCTTCAGGGGTCCTGCAGACAATGAGCAGTTCTTC

J gene: TRBJ2-3
V gene: TRBV3-1/TRBV3-2
D gene: -
clone size: -
CDR3 protein: CASSPLAKSTDTQYF
CDR3 DNA: TGTGCCAGCAGCCCTCTAGCGAAGAGCACAGATACGCAGTATTTT

J gene: TRBJ2-2
V gene: TRBV28
D gene: -
clone size: few
CDR3 protein: CASSIFSGELFF
CDR3 DNA: TGTGCCAGCAGTATTTTCTCCGGGGAGCTGTTTTTT

J gene: TRBJ2-6
V gene: TRBV4-1
D gene: -
clone size: -
CDR3 protein: CASSQEGRGAGAGANVLTF
CDR3 DNA: TGCGCCAGCAGCCAAGAGGGAAGGGGGGCGGGTGCTGGGGCCAACGTCCTGACTTTC

J gene: TRBJ2-1
V gene: TRBV4-1
D gene: -
clone size: -
CDR3 protein: CASSQDFPLVREQFF
CDR3 DNA: TGCGCCAGCAGCCAAGATTTCCCCCTCGTCAGGGAGCAGTTCTTC

J gene: TRBJ2-1
V gene: TRBV10-3
D gene: -
clone size: -
CDR3 protein: CAISESWGVNEQFF
CDR3 DNA: TGTGCCATCAGTGAGTCGTGGGGAGTGAATGAGCAGTTCTTC

J gene: TRBJ2-1
V gene: TRBV11-2
D gene: TRBD1
clone size: -
CDR3 protein: CASSWRTGGKEQFF
CDR3 DNA: TGTGCCAGCAGCTGGCGGACAGGGGGCAAAGAGCAGTTCTTC

J gene: TRBJ2-1
V gene: TRBV28
D gene: TRBD2
clone size: -
CDR3 protein: CASSLVTSGALYNEQFF
CDR3 DNA: TGTGCCAGCAGTTTAGTGACTAGCGGGGCCCTTTACAATGAGCAGTTCTTC

J gene: TRBJ1-2
V gene: TRBV20-1
D gene: TRBD1
clone size: -
CDR3 protein: CSASPQGADGYTF
CDR3 DNA: TGCAGTGCTAGTCCGCAGGGGGCAGATGGCTACACCTTC

J gene: TRBJ1-4
V gene: TRBV9
D gene: TRBD1
clone size: -
CDR3 protein: CASSAETGVANEKLFF
CDR3 DNA: TGTGCCAGCAGCGCCGAAACAGGGGTGGCTAATGAAAAACTGTTTTTT

J gene: TRBJ1-3
V gene: TRBV6-5
D gene: -
clone size: -
CDR3 protein: CASSASGNTIYF
CDR3 DNA: TGTGCCAGCAGCGCGAGTGGAAACACCATATATTTT

J gene: TRBJ2-3
V gene: TRBV29-1
D gene: -
clone size: few
CDR3 protein: CSVGRLTDTQYF
CDR3 DNA: TGCAGCGTTGGACGACTCACAGATACGCAGTATTTT

J gene: TRBJ1-2
V gene: TRBV10-1
D gene: -
clone size: -
CDR3 protein: CASSESGRYGYTF
CDR3 DNA: TGCGCCAGCAGTGAGTCTGGCCGGTATGGCTACACCTTC

J gene: TRBJ2-1
V gene: TRBV5-1
D gene: -
clone size: -
CDR3 protein: CASSSTGNSYNEQFF
CDR3 DNA: TGCGCCAGCAGCAGTACAGGGAACTCCTACAATGAGCAGTTCTTC

J gene: TRBJ2-7
V gene: TRBV6-5
D gene: -
clone size: -
CDR3 protein: CASRPQGYEQYF
CDR3 DNA: TGTGCCAGCAGGCCCCAGGGCTACGAGCAGTACTTC

J gene: TRBJ2-7
V gene: TRBV30
D gene: TRBD2
clone size: -
CDR3 protein: CAWSPWTSSYEQYF
CDR3 DNA: TGTGCCTGGAGTCCTTGGACTAGCTCCTACGAGCAGTACTTC

J gene: TRBJ2-4
V gene: TRBV10-2
D gene: -
clone size: -
CDR3 protein: CASSESGDPRRYF
CDR3 DNA: TGCGCCAGCAGTGAGTCAGGTGACCCAAGACGGTACTTC

J gene: TRBJ2-1
V gene: TRBV9
D gene: -
clone size: -
CDR3 protein: CASSTTRNSWDNEQFF
CDR3 DNA: TGTGCCAGCAGCACCACACGCAATTCCTGGGACAATGAGCAGTTCTTC

J gene: TRBJ2-6
V gene: TRBV2
D gene: -
clone size: -
CDR3 protein: CASSDQGSGANVLTF
CDR3 DNA: TGTGCCAGCAGTGATCAGGGTTCCGGGGCCAACGTCCTGACTTTC